The clone carrying this T cell receptor beta chain was observed a handful of times. This sample is drawn from a study of T cells in Graves' hyperthyroidism and ophthalmopathy. Amplification of TCR beta CDR3 regions used RNA as the template. HTBI primers drove first-round RT-PCR of the TCR CDR3. Each CDR3 protein is one row after TCRdb ran MiXCR on the multiplex PCR reads. Of more than 550,000 distinct CDR3 sequences listed, approximately 42% were seen once; the top ten hold roughly 7.2%. The germline V gene has CDR1 SGHRS and CDR2 YFSETQ. CDR3 size: 12 residues. V lost 0 bases and J 6 bases, leaving 6 bases between the germline ends.

The sample was peripheral blood or thyroid tissue (not recorded which). The J gene is TRBJ1-2, the V gene TRBV5-1, with D unresolved. This TCR derives from an adult man with Graves' disease, either hyperthyroidism or ophthalmopathy (not recorded which). The CDR3 loop is CASSLEGNGYTF. The CDR3 DNA reads as TGCGCCAGCAGCTTGGAAGGGAATGGCTACACCTTC. Using reference TRBV5-1 and TRBJ1-2 for the parts outside the CDR3, the full variable domain is KAGVTQTPRYLIKTRGQQVTLSCSPISGHRSVSWYQQTPGQGLQFLFEYFSETQRNKGNFPGRFSGRQFSNSRSEMNVSTLELGDSALYLCASSLEGNGYTFGSGTRLTVV.